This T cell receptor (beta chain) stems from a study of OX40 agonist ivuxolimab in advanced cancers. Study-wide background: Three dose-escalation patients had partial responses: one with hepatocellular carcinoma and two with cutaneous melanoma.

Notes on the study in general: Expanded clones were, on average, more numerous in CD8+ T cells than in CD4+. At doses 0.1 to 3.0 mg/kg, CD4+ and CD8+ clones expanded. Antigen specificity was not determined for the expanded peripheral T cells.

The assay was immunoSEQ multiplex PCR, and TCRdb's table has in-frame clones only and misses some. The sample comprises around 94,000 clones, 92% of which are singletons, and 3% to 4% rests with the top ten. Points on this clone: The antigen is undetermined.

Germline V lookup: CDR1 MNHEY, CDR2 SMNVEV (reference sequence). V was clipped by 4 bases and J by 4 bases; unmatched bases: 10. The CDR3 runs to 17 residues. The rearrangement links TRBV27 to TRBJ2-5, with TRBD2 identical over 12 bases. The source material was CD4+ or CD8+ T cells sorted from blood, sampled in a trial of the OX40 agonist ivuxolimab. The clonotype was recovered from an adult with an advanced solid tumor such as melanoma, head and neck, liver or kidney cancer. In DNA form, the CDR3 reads TGTGCCAGCAGTTCCAACCGACTAGCGGGAGACAGAGAGACCCAGTACTTC. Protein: CASSSNRLAGDRETQYF.